This entry lists 21 T cell receptor beta chains sequenced from one sample in a study of cytomegalovirus exposure and HLA in healthy donors. Amplification used 60 Vbeta primers and 13 Jbeta primers. Generated by immunoSEQ multiplex PCR, the TCRdb table keeps only in-frame clones and is missing some. The data contain 83,000 or so clones, roughly 80% of them singletons. Sequenced sample: PBMCs. All receptors come from a woman aged 25 to 39 in good health and CMV-seronegative.

The gene calls are TRBV19 and TRBJ2-7; TRBD1 aligns across 9 bases. Germline values: CDR1 LNHDA, CDR2 SQIVND (reference sequence). With V trimmed by 7 bases and J by 1 base, 8 bases remained unmatched. The CDR3 spans 15 residues. The CDR3 DNA follows: TGTGCCAGTAAATCGGGGGACAGGGCTTCCTACGAGCAGTACTTC. It codes for CASKSGDRASYEQYF.

As regards this clone: One end of the junction is discordant with germline, which a read error may explain. CDR3 residues: CSSSSTRRGPREETQYF. Written as DNA, the CDR3 is TGTTCCAGCAGCTCAACCCGGCGGGGGCCGAGAGAGGAGACCCAGTACTTC. The chain employs TRBV7-9 and TRBJ2-5; D is possibly TRBD2 (7 bases). Germline V gene lookup returns CDR1 SEHNR and CDR2 FQNEAQ (reference sequence). This CDR3 spans 17 amino acids.

The chain carries TRBV5-4 and TRBJ2-1; 11 bases map to TRBD2. Germline CDR1 SGHNT, CDR2 YYREEE (reference sequence). CDR3 length equals 15 residues. V lost 4 bases to trimming and J lost 2 bases; unmatched junction nucleotides: 2. The CDR3 here is CASSLSGRAYNEQFF. The DNA for the CDR3 is TGTGCCAGCAGCCTTAGCGGGAGGGCCTACAATGAGCAGTTCTTC. The variable domain in full, with the rest retrieved from reference TRBV5-4 and TRBJ2-1, is ETGVTQSPTHLIKTRGQQVTLRCSSQSGHNTVSWYQQALGQGPQFIFQYYREEENGRGNFPPRFSGLQFPNYSSELNVNALELDDSALYLCASSLSGRAYNEQFFGPGTRLTVL.

This rearrangement joins TRBV5-4 to TRBJ2-1; possible D gene TRBD2, 5 bases. The CDR3 is made up of 14 amino acids. Germline CDR1 and CDR2: SGHNT and YYREEE (reference sequence). V lost 1 base to trimming and J lost 7 bases, with 12 bases between them. The CDR3 region is CASSLSGMGNEQFF. The DNA for the CDR3 is TGTGCCAGCAGCTTGAGCGGTATGGGGAATGAGCAGTTCTTC. The full variable domain, with the rest looked up from reference TRBV5-4 and TRBJ2-1, is ETGVTQSPTHLIKTRGQQVTLRCSSQSGHNTVSWYQQALGQGPQFIFQYYREEENGRGNFPPRFSGLQFPNYSSELNVNALELDDSALYLCASSLSGMGNEQFFGPGTRLTVL.

In nucleotides, the CDR3 is TGTGCCAGCAGTACCAAGACTAGCGGCACAGATACGCAGTATTTT. Amino acids: CASSTKTSGTDTQYF. The chain recombines TRBV13 with TRBJ2-3; 8 bases fit TRBD2. Germline CDR1 PRHDT, CDR2 FYEKMQ (reference sequence). J was trimmed by 1 base and V by 6 bases; bases with no gene match: 6. The CDR3 is made up of 15 amino acids.

The genes are TRBV29-1 and TRBJ1-1; D is undetermined. Germline V CDR1 and CDR2: SQVTM, ANQGSEA. This CDR3 contains 12 residues. Trimming removed 7 bases from V and 4 bases from J, with 13 bases in between. The CDR3 spells CSGRFSSTEAFF. The CDR3 DNA follows: TGCAGCGGGAGGTTTAGTAGCACTGAAGCTTTCTTT.

The rearrangement uses TRBV6-6 and TRBJ1-5; D gene unclear. The CDR3 runs to 16 residues. With 2 bases removed from V and 4 bases from J, the gap between germline ends came to 15 bases. CDR1 MNHNY and CDR2 SVGAGI come from the germline V gene (reference sequence). This chain's CDR3 is CASSYQATPGNQPQHF. CDR3 bases: TGTGCCAGCAGTTACCAGGCCACCCCTGGGAATCAGCCCCAGCATTTT.

This clone was observed a single time. The rearrangement links TRBV7-2 to TRBJ2-1; D gene uncertain. In germline, CDR1 is SGHTA, CDR2 FQGNSA. V was trimmed by 0 bases and J by 7 bases, leaving 4 bases between them. This CDR3 is 12 amino acids long. The CDR3 DNA reads as TGTGCCAGCAGCTTAGCCATTAATGAGCAGTTCTTC. This translates into CASSLAINEQFF.

The V and J genes are TRBV30 and TRBJ2-7; 9 bases match TRBD1. Germline V CDR1 and CDR2: GTSNPN, SVGIG (reference sequence). V lost 2 bases and J lost 8; bases outside the gene matches: 10. CDR3 size: 14 residues. CDR3 sequence reads: CAWSLGQGTDKQYF. The CDR3, as DNA: TGTGCCTGGAGTCTTGGACAGGGGACGGATAAGCAGTACTTC. Full variable domain (remainder filled in from reference TRBV30 and TRBJ2-7): SQTIHQWPATLVQPVGSPLSLECTVEGTSNPNLYWYRQAAGRGLQLLFYSVGIGQISSEVPQNLSASRPQDRQFILSSKKLLLSDSGFYLCAWSLGQGTDKQYFGPGTRLTVT.

The chain carries TRBV7-2 and TRBJ2-1; 7 positions agree with TRBD2. The CDR3 length is 16 residues. Looked up from germline, CDR1 is SGHTA and CDR2 is FQGNSA. The ends lost 0 bases at V and 2 bases at J; junction bases unmatched: 4. The CDR3 here is CASSLAPGRAYNEQFF. The DNA for the CDR3 is TGTGCCAGCAGCTTAGCGCCGGGGAGGGCCTACAATGAGCAGTTCTTC.

The rearrangement uses TRBV28 and TRBJ2-3; D is perhaps TRBD2 (5 bases). Germline CDR1 is MDHEN and CDR2 is SYDVKM. The V and J ends lost 3 bases and 2 bases respectively, with 12 bases between them. CDR3 length: 15 amino acids. CDR3 region: CASSFGGRHTDTQYF. The CDR3, as DNA: TGTGCCAGCAGTTTTGGCGGGCGACACACAGATACGCAGTATTTT.

The V and J genes are TRBV7-9 and TRBJ2-7; 8 bases are a match to TRBD2. The CDR3 extends over 14 amino acids. Losses at the gene ends were 4 bases for V and 3 bases for J; bases not matched to a gene: 5. Germline V gene sequence: CDR1 SEHNR, CDR2 FQNEAQ (reference sequence). The chain's CDR3 is CASSSAGADYEQYF. The CDR3 DNA sequence: TGTGCCAGCAGCTCAGCGGGAGCCGACTACGAGCAGTACTTC. The full variable domain, with the rest looked up from reference TRBV7-9 and TRBJ2-7, is DTGVSQNPRHKITKRGQNVTFRCDPISEHNRLYWYRQTLGQGPEFLTYFQNEAQLEKSRLLSDRFSAERPKGSFSTLEIQRTEQGDSAMYLCASSSAGADYEQYFGPGTRLTVT.

The J gene is TRBJ2-1, the V gene TRBV19, with TRBD1 identical over 7 bases. After removal of 10 bases from V and 4 bases from J, the junction contained 10 bases not matched to a gene. The CDR3 totals 14 residues. Germline lookup yields CDR1 LNHDA and CDR2 SQIVND (reference sequence). The CDR3 reads CATRQGQNYNEQFF. In nucleotides, the CDR3 is TGTGCCACCCGACAGGGACAGAATTACAATGAGCAGTTCTTC.

The J gene is TRBJ2-7, the V gene TRBV28, with 9 nucleotides matching TRBD2. Trimming cost V 11 bases and J 2 bases; bases outside gene matches: 4. Germline CDR1 reads MDHEN; CDR2 reads SYDVKM. The CDR3 runs to 12 residues. DNA for the CDR3: TGTGCCGCGGGGGGGTTCACCTACGAGCAGTACTTC. This gives the protein CAAGGFTYEQYF.

Only one count was recorded for this clone. The chain joins TRBV28 to TRBJ2-2; TRBD1 might be the D (7 bases). Trimming pared 10 bases from V and 2 bases from J, leaving 23 bases between. The CDR3 extends over 17 amino acids. Germline V gene data show CDR1 as MDHEN and CDR2 as SYDVKM. CDR3 region: CATTKPPGDRNTGELFF. DNA of the CDR3: TGTGCCACCACCAAACCTCCGGGGGACAGAAACACCGGGGAGCTGTTTTTT. Using reference TRBV28 and TRBJ2-2 for the parts outside the CDR3, the full variable domain is DVKVTQSSRYLVKRTGEKVFLECVQDMDHENMFWYRQDPGLGLRLIYFSYDVKMKEKGDIPEGYSVSREKKERFSLILESASTNQTSMYLCATTKPPGDRNTGELFFGEGSRLTVL.

The chain uses TRBV11-3 and TRBJ2-7; possibly TRBD2 for D (6 bases). Trimming left V 3 bases short and J 4 bases short, with 25 bases between. The CDR3 length is 18 residues. CDR1 SGHNT and CDR2 YENEEA come from the germline V gene. Written as DNA, the CDR3 is TGTGCCAGCAGCTTTGGAGGGATGGGGTATGGGGCGGAATACGAGCAGTACTTC. Amino acids: CASSFGGMGYGAEYEQYF.

The CDR3 region is CATSRARTGGPNNEQFF. The CDR3 coding sequence is TGTGCCACCAGCAGAGCACGGACGGGAGGGCCGAACAATGAGCAGTTCTTC. The gene calls are TRBV15 and TRBJ2-1; TRBD2 matches 8 bases. The V gene's germline CDR1 is LNHNV and CDR2 YYDKDF (reference sequence). The CDR3 consists of 17 residues. J lost 5 bases, V lost 1 base, and 10 bases had no gene match.

The rearrangement uses TRBV18 and TRBJ1-2, with no clear D. CDR3 size: 15 residues. Per the germline V gene, CDR1 is KGHSH and CDR2 is LQKENI. The V gene lost 3 bases and the J gene lost 4 bases, with 15 bases spanning the gap. The CDR3 loop is CASSPSGSLVYGYTF. CDR3 in DNA: TGTGCCAGCTCACCCTCAGGTTCCCTGGTCTATGGCTACACCTTC.

The chain employs TRBV29-1 and TRBJ2-3, with TRBD2 identical over 7 bases. Germline CDR1 and CDR2: SQVTM and ANQGSEA. With 4 bases clipped from V and 3 bases from J, the junction kept 16 bases outside the gene matches. The length of the CDR3 is 17 residues. The CDR3 here is CSVGMLQSGKRTDTQYF. CDR3 DNA sequence: TGCAGCGTTGGAATGCTCCAAAGCGGGAAGCGGACAGATACGCAGTATTTT.

This chain links TRBV5-1 with TRBJ1-4, with D tentatively TRBD1 (6 bases). Germline lookup yields CDR1 SGHRS and CDR2 YFSETQ. The CDR3 totals 14 residues. Trimming took 4 bases from V and 8 from J, leaving 15 bases between them. The CDR3 protein is CASSQRAGEEKLFF. The CDR3 DNA reads TGCGCCAGCAGCCAGAGAGCAGGGGAGGAAAAACTGTTTTTT.

This clone came up once. V usage is TRBV19 and J usage is TRBJ1-5; 8 bases agree with TRBD1. Losses at the gene ends were 5 bases for V and 3 bases for J; bases not matched to a gene: 6. This CDR3 is built from 15 residues. The germline CDR1 and CDR2 sequences are LNHDA and SQIVND (reference sequence). The CDR3, as DNA: TGTGCCAGTAGTGCCGGACAGGGAGACAATCAGCCCCAGCATTTT. Encoded protein: CASSAGQGDNQPQHF.